What follows is one T cell receptor beta chain and its context. Authors' processing steps: The authors estimated nucleated cell counts from reference gene primer amplification. Only in-frame clones appear in the TCRdb table, and some are missing; sequencing was by immunoSEQ multiplex PCR. Clone size and V and J calls were adopted from that table, with D and trimming inferred from the DNA. The sample consists of some 17,000 clones, approximately 89% of them appearing once. Per germline, CDR1 SQVTM and CDR2 ANQGSEA. Between the trimmed V and J ends, which lost 3 bases and 8 bases, there was a span of 11 bases. The CDR3 is made up of 12 amino acids. The data are from a study of blood T cell repertoires in COVID-19. The overall study: Acute and convalescent COVID-19 specimens originated in the United States, Italy and Spain. Nucleic acid was either cDNA or gDNA, and it came from T cells, B-cell-depleted T cells, or PBMCs.

The source of this sequence is a man aged 60-69 years with active COVID-19. The sequenced sample consisted of peripheral blood. The chain employs TRBV29-1 and TRBJ2-4; TRBD2 might be the D (5 bases). In DNA, the CDR3 is TGCAGCGTTGAGGAGGCCTCGGACATTCAGTACTTC. Its protein is CSVEEASDIQYF.